These T cell receptor beta chains were read from a single sample in a study of neurological immune-mediated disorders. In TCRdb, the 5' RACE reads were re-called with MiXCR into one record per CDR3 protein. The data contain tens of thousands of distinct CDR3 sequences, 10% of them seen just once; the ten biggest clones take up 1.5% to 2%. The sequencing input was PBMCs. These receptors were obtained from a middle-aged woman in good health. The CDR3 runs from the conserved cysteine through the conserved F or W. The D gene is left open where the match is weak. A row's size may be missing; if present it is once, few, many or a size class.

d_call	clone_size	v_call	j_call	cdr3_nt	cdr3_aa
TRBD1	many	TRBV5-6	TRBJ2-6	TGTGCCAGCACCGGGACAGGGATTTCTGGGGCCAACGTCCTGACTTTC	CASTGTGISGANVLTF
TRBD1	many	TRBV29-1	TRBJ2-7	TGCAGCGTTTACAGGGGCTCCAGCGGCTACGAGCAGTACTTC	CSVYRGSSGYEQYF
-	many	TRBV29-1	TRBJ1-4	TGCAGCGTAAAGGGCTCAGCGGAAAAACTGTTTTTT	CSVKGSAEKLFF
-	many	TRBV5-1	TRBJ2-1	TGCGCCAGCAGCGGAATGGTCAGGGGCCACAATGAGCAGTTCTTC	CASSGMVRGHNEQFF
TRBD1	many	TRBV5-1	TRBJ1-2	TGCGCCAGCAGCTTGATGACTGGACAGGGCAGCGGCTACACCTTC	CASSLMTGQGSGYTF
-	many	TRBV12-3/TRBV12-4	TRBJ2-7	TGTGCCAGCAGTGAACAAATCTACGAGCAGTACTTC	CASSEQIYEQYF
TRBD2	many	TRBV12-3/TRBV12-4	TRBJ2-4	TGTGCCAGCAGAGAAGCGGGAGGAACCAAAAACATTCAGTACTTC	CASREAGGTKNIQYF
TRBD1	many	TRBV20-1	TRBJ1-1	TGCAGTGCTGAATCAGGGGGCGCGAACACTGAAGCTTTCTTT	CSAESGGANTEAFF
-	medium-sized	TRBV6-2/TRBV6-3	TRBJ1-1	TGTGCCAGCAGTTACGAAAGGAAATGGGCGAACACTGAAGCTTTCTTT	CASSYERKWANTEAFF
TRBD2	-	TRBV5-1	TRBJ2-6	TGCGCTAGCAGCCTGGGACTAGCGGGTTTTAACTCTGGGGCCAACGTCCGGACTTTC	CASSLGLAGFNSGANVRTF
TRBD1	many	TRBV11-1	TRBJ2-1	TGTGCCAGCAGCTTCGGGACAGAGCCGGACCTTGAGCAGTTCTTC	CASSFGTEPDLEQFF
TRBD2	many	TRBV7-2	TRBJ2-1	TGTGCCAGCAGCCCAGGAGGACTAGCGGGGCCAACCTACAATGAGCAGTTCTTC	CASSPGGLAGPTYNEQFF
-	-	TRBV18	TRBJ1-1	TGTGCCAGCTCATTGACAGTGGACCTCATGAACACTGAAGCTTTCTTT	CASSLTVDLMNTEAFF
-	many	TRBV27	TRBJ2-7	TGTGCCAGCAGTTTAAAGCGCCACGAGCAGTACTTC	CASSLKRHEQYF
TRBD1	many	TRBV5-6	TRBJ1-4	TGTGCCAGCAGCCCGGGACAGGGGGCGACAACTAATGAAAAACTGTTTTTT	CASSPGQGATTNEKLFF
-	many	TRBV5-1	TRBJ2-3	TGCGCCAGCAGCTTGGTTGGAGATACGCAGTATTTT	CASSLVGDTQYF
TRBD1	many	TRBV6-1	TRBJ1-5	TGTGCCAGCAGGAGGGACAGGAGCAATCAGCCCCAGCATTTT	CASRRDRSNQPQHF
-	many	TRBV5-1	TRBJ1-4	TGCGCCAGCAGCGAGGGACAAGGAAAGGAAAAACTGTTTTTT	CASSEGQGKEKLFF
-	many	TRBV21-1	TRBJ2-7	TGTGCCAGCAGCACGCGGACAGGGCGGGTCTACGAGCAGTACTTC	CASSTRTGRVYEQYF
TRBD1	many	TRBV10-3	TRBJ2-7	TGTGCCATCAGTGAGCTAGGGACAGTTTTGTCCTACGAGCAGTACTTC	CAISELGTVLSYEQYF
TRBD2	many	TRBV20-1	TRBJ2-1	TGCAGTGCTAGACCTATTATTACTAGCGGGGTCTACAATGAGCAGTTCTTC	CSARPIITSGVYNEQFF
-	many	TRBV20-1	TRBJ1-5	TGCAGTGCTAGTGGGGGCAATCAGCCCCAGCATTTT	CSASGGNQPQHF
TRBD1	many	TRBV6-1	TRBJ2-2	TGTGCCAGCAGTTTGGACAGGGGGAACGGGGAGCTGTTTTTT	CASSLDRGNGELFF
TRBD2	many	TRBV5-1	TRBJ2-1	TGCGCCAGCAGCTTGGGGGGGACTAGTGACTCCTACAATGAGCAGTTCTTC	CASSLGGTSDSYNEQFF
-	many	TRBV20-1	TRBJ2-4	TGCAGTGCCCTACCGCGAGTCGGATTCGCCAAAAACATTCAGTACTTC	CSALPRVGFAKNIQYF
-	-	TRBV5-1	TRBJ2-4	TGCGCCAGCAGCCTGTCTTCGGGCCAAAACATTCAGTACTTC	CASSLSSGQNIQYF
-	many	TRBV5-1	TRBJ2-7	TGCGCCAGCAGCTTAACCCCGACAGACTTCTCCTACGAGCAGTACTTC	CASSLTPTDFSYEQYF
-	many	TRBV7-8	TRBJ1-3	TGTGCCAGCAGCTTAGGGCTCGAAGGCTCTGGAAACACCATATATTTT	CASSLGLEGSGNTIYF
-	many	TRBV6-5	TRBJ1-2	TGTGCCAGCAGTTACGGGAGCTTTGGTGGCTACACCTTC	CASSYGSFGGYTF
-	many	TRBV12-3/TRBV12-4	TRBJ2-5	TGTGCCAGCAGGGCGGGACAGAGCCAAGAGACCCAGTACTTC	CASRAGQSQETQYF
-	many	TRBV25-1	TRBJ2-5	TGTGCCAGCAGTGAATGGGCCCACGGAGAGACCCAGTACTTC	CASSEWAHGETQYF
-	-	TRBV11-3	TRBJ2-2	TGTGGCAGCAGCCAGTCAGGGGCGAACACCGGGGAGCTGTTTTTT	CGSSQSGANTGELFF
-	many	TRBV9	TRBJ2-5	TGTGCCAGCAGCGTAGACCCCCAAGAGACCCAGTACTTC	CASSVDPQETQYF
TRBD2	many	TRBV29-1	TRBJ2-1	TGCAGCGTTGAACGGGGGGGGTACTACAATGAGCAGTTCTTC	CSVERGGYYNEQFF
-	many	TRBV3-1	TRBJ2-2	TGTGCCAGCAGCCAACAGGGGAGGACCGGGGAGCTGTTTTTT	CASSQQGRTGELFF
-	many	TRBV6-6	TRBJ1-2	TGTGCCAGCAGTTACTCCCGGACGGATGCTAACTATGGCTACACCTTC	CASSYSRTDANYGYTF
TRBD1	-	TRBV10-1	TRBJ1-1	TGCGCCAGCAGTAAGGACAGGGTGAACACTGAAGCTTTCTTT	CASSKDRVNTEAFF
-	many	TRBV7-2	TRBJ1-2	TGTGCCAGCAAATTAGCAGGGTACTATGGCTACACCTTC	CASKLAGYYGYTF
TRBD1	many	TRBV7-3	TRBJ2-3	TGTGCCAGCAGCTTAACAGGGGGCAGAGATACGCAGTATTTT	CASSLTGGRDTQYF
TRBD1	many	TRBV20-1	TRBJ1-2	TGCAGTGTCCGAGACAGGGTTAGGGGCTACACCTTC	CSVRDRVRGYTF
-	once	TRBV6-5	TRBJ1-1	TGTGCCAGCAGTTCCGAGACGCTGAGGGACACTGAAGCTTTCTTT	CASSSETLRDTEAFF
TRBD1	many	TRBV4-1	TRBJ2-7	TGCGCCAGCAGCCCCTTAGGGGGCGCCGGGTTCTACGAGCAGTACTTC	CASSPLGGAGFYEQYF
-	many	TRBV20-1	TRBJ2-7	TGCAGTGCCAGACGAGACAAGGACTACGAGCAGTACTTC	CSARRDKDYEQYF
-	many	TRBV4-1	TRBJ2-1	TGCGCCAGCAGCAGCAGGGGGGTCAACAATGAGCAGTTCTTC	CASSSRGVNNEQFF
-	many	TRBV7-2	TRBJ1-2	TGTGCCAGCAGCTTAGCGGATGCATTTTATGGCTACACCTTC	CASSLADAFYGYTF
-	many	TRBV5-5	TRBJ2-1	TGTGCCAGCAGCACGTACCTAGTGACCTCGATTCAGTTCTTC	CASSTYLVTSIQFF